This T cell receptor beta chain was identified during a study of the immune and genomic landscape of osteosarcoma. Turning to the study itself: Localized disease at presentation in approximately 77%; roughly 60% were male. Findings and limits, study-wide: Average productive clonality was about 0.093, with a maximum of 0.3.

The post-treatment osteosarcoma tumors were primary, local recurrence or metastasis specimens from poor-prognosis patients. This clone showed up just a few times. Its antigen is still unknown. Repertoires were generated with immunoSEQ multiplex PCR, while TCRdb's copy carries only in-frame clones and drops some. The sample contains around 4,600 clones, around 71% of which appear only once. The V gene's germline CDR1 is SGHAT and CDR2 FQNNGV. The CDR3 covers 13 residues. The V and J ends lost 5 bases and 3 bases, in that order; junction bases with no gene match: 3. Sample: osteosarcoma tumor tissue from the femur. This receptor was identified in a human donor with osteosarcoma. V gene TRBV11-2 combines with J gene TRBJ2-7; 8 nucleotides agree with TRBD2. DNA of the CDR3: TGTGCCAGCAGCCGACGGGGGGGCTACGAGCAGTACTTC. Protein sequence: CASSRRGGYEQYF.